The 17 T cell receptor beta chains below all came from one sample that was sequenced in a study of blood T cell repertoires in COVID-19. Only in-frame clones appear in the TCRdb table, and some are missing; sequencing was by immunoSEQ multiplex PCR. This table has about 67,000 clones, approximately 87% appearing once. Sequencing input: peripheral blood. The receptors here all came from a man between 45 and 60 years old with active COVID-19.

This clone was seen a single time. The chain links TRBV11-3 to TRBJ2-5; a possible D gene is TRBD2 (6 bases). The CDR3 covers 13 residues. Trimming left V 7 bases short and J 4 bases short, with 13 bases between. Germline V gene data show CDR1 as SGHNT and CDR2 as YENEEA. The CDR3 here is CASNTGGAETQYF. The CDR3 DNA is TGTGCCAGCAACACAGGAGGGGCAGAGACCCAGTACTTC. Based on the CDR3 plus reference TRBV11-3 and TRBJ2-5, the full variable domain is EAGVVQSPRYKIIEKKQPVAFWCNPISGHNTLYWYLQNLGQGPELLIRYENEEAVDDSQLPKDRFSAERLKGVDSTLKIQPAELGDSAVYLCASNTGGAETQYFGPGTRLLVL.

The chain carries TRBV5-1 and TRBJ2-3, with D tentatively TRBD1 (6 bases). The CDR3 runs 16 residues. In germline, CDR1 is SGHRS, CDR2 YFSETQ. V gave up 5 bases and J gave up 5 bases, with 21 bases separating them. The CDR3 DNA sequence: TGCGCCAGCAGGGTCGGCGGCAGGGGCATTCAAGATACGCAGTATTTT. It codes for CASRVGGRGIQDTQYF.

The chain couples TRBV12-3 or TRBV12-4 to TRBJ1-2, with 7 nucleotides matching TRBD1. V dropped 6 bases and J dropped 6; count of bases not matched to a gene: 7. The CDR3 loop spans 13 amino acids. CDR3 protein: CASSRDSVDGYTF. The CDR3 bases are TGTGCCAGCAGCCGGGACAGCGTAGATGGCTACACCTTC.

The chain recombines TRBV10-1 with TRBJ2-2, with TRBD2 as a possible D gene (6 bases). V gave up 7 bases and J gave up 5 bases, with 14 bases separating them. This CDR3 has 14 residues. The germline V gene has CDR1 WNHNN and CDR2 SYGVQD (reference sequence). As DNA, the CDR3 is TGCGCCAGCAATGCGGGGAACTCTACCGGGGAGCTGTTTTTT. It encodes CASNAGNSTGELFF.

V gene TRBV7-2 combines with J gene TRBJ1-1; 8 nucleotides agree with TRBD1. Germline CDR1 SGHTA, CDR2 FQGNSA. This CDR3 spans 17 amino acids. Germline trimming cut 2 bases from V and 3 bases from J; bases unmatched to any gene: 11. The CDR3 DNA follows: TGTGCCAGCAGCTTATTCCCACAGGGGGGAGGGGACACTGAAGCTTTCTTT. It translates to CASSLFPQGGGDTEAFF. Looking up the rest from reference TRBV7-2 and TRBJ1-1 gives the full variable domain: GAGVSQSPSNKVTEKGKDVELRCDPISGHTALYWYRQSLGQGLEFLIYFQGNSAPDKSGLPSDRFSAERTGGSVSTLTIQRTQQEDSAVYLCASSLFPQGGGDTEAFFGQGTRLTVV.

This sequence joins TRBV4-1 and TRBJ2-3; 12 bases match TRBD1. Germline assignment: CDR1 MGHRA and CDR2 YSYEKL. V lost 0 bases, J lost 8 bases, and 15 bases stayed unmatched. The CDR3 length is 19 residues. CDR3 protein: CASSQDGPTPGQGARTQYF. CDR3 DNA: TGCGCCAGCAGCCAAGACGGTCCAACCCCGGGACAGGGGGCGCGTACGCAGTATTTT.

The chain employs TRBV6-2 or TRBV6-3 and TRBJ1-5; D remains unclear. This CDR3 contains 13 residues. Trimming took 7 bases from V and 4 from J, leaving 11 bases between them. The germline gives CDR1 MNHEY, CDR2 SVGEGT. The CDR3 spells CASTPGVNQPQHF. The DNA for the CDR3 is TGTGCCAGCACCCCCGGGGTAAATCAGCCCCAGCATTTT.

Here the CDR3 reads CASSNPGTGTEKLFF. The DNA of the CDR3 is TGTGCCAGCAGCAATCCCGGGACAGGGACTGAAAAACTGTTTTTT. This chain links TRBV2 with TRBJ1-4; 9 nucleotides match TRBD1. From germline, CDR1 is SNHLY and CDR2 FYNNEI. Losses at the gene ends were 6 bases for V and 7 bases for J; bases not matched to a gene: 9. There are 15 residues in the CDR3.

The V gene is TRBV7-9, the J gene TRBJ1-1; D is uncertain. CDR3 length: 13 amino acids. V lost 2 bases, J lost 4 bases, and 8 bases lay in between. Germline values: CDR1 SEHNR, CDR2 FQNEAQ (reference sequence). The CDR3 DNA reads TGTGCCAGCAGCTTATTGGGGAGCACTGAAGCTTTCTTT. Translating gives CASSLLGSTEAFF.

The rearrangement joins TRBV29-1 to TRBJ1-2, with a possible D match to TRBD1 (5 bases). The CDR3 has 15 residues. V gave up 4 bases and J gave up 3 bases, with 18 bases separating them. Germline V gene sequence: CDR1 SQVTM, CDR2 ANQGSEA. CDR3 loop: CSVVGGAARDYGYTF. The CDR3 DNA is TGCAGCGTTGTGGGAGGGGCCGCCAGGGACTATGGCTACACCTTC.

The rearrangement uses TRBV19 and TRBJ2-2; TRBD1 is a possible D gene (6 bases). CDR1 is LNHDA, CDR2 SQIVND, per germline (reference sequence). Trimming stripped 3 bases from V and 5 bases from J, with 13 bases between. There are 15 residues in the CDR3. DNA of the CDR3: TGTGCCAGTAGTATGTCACAGGGAAGGACCGGGGAGCTGTTTTTT. Encoded protein: CASSMSQGRTGELFF.

This chain uses TRBV27 with TRBJ2-7; D gene ambiguous. Trimming pared 2 bases from V and 0 bases from J, leaving 11 bases between. Germline V gene sequence: CDR1 MNHEY, CDR2 SMNVEV (reference sequence). This CDR3 is 15 amino acids long. CDR3 sequence reads: CASSLRPWSSYEQYF. The CDR3 DNA is TGTGCCAGCAGTTTACGGCCTTGGAGCTCCTACGAGCAGTACTTC.

This clone was observed a single time. The chain couples TRBV30 to TRBJ2-7; 7 nucleotides match TRBD2. Trimming at V came to 3 bases and at J to 5 bases, leaving 1 base not matched to a gene. The CDR3 runs to 11 residues. CDR1 and CDR2 (germline): GTSNPN, SVGIG (reference sequence). The CDR3 here is CAWRGRDEQYF. The CDR3 DNA follows: TGTGCCTGGAGAGGGAGGGACGAGCAGTACTTC. The full variable domain, its missing parts supplied by reference TRBV30 and TRBJ2-7, is SQTIHQWPATLVQPVGSPLSLECTVEGTSNPNLYWYRQAAGRGLQLLFYSVGIGQISSEVPQNLSASRPQDRQFILSSKKLLLSDSGFYLCAWRGRDEQYFGPGTRLTVT.

The chain links TRBV5-8 to TRBJ1-1; D is unresolved. Trimming cost V 4 bases and J 7 bases, with 11 bases left between them. The CDR3 spans 12 residues. The V gene's germline CDR1 is SGHTS and CDR2 YDEGEE. DNA of the CDR3: TGTGCCAGCAGCGCGGCCGGGATTGAAGCTTTCTTT. Its protein product is CASSAAGIEAFF.

The rearrangement joins TRBV5-1 to TRBJ2-1; TRBD1 agrees at 7 bases. CDR3 length equals 15 residues. J was trimmed by 0 bases and V by 4 bases; bases with no gene match: 4. Germline V gene data show CDR1 as SGHRS and CDR2 as YFSETQ. The CDR3, as DNA: TGCGCCAGCAGCCTCACAGGGGCCTCCTACAATGAGCAGTTCTTC. This gives the protein CASSLTGASYNEQFF.

This rearrangement joins TRBV19 to TRBJ2-2, with TRBD2 as a possible D gene (6 bases). Between the trimmed V and J ends, which lost 2 bases and 3 bases, there was a span of 10 bases. The CDR3 is 15 amino acids. Germline V CDR1 and CDR2: LNHDA, SQIVND (reference sequence). CDR3 sequence (DNA): TGTGCCAGTAGTATATCCGGGACTCACACCGGGGAGCTGTTTTTT. Its translation is CASSISGTHTGELFF. Full variable domain (outside the CDR3, taken from reference TRBV19 and TRBJ2-2): DGGITQSPKYLFRKEGQNVTLSCEQNLNHDAMYWYRQDPGQGLRLIYYSQIVNDFQKGDIAEGYSVSREKKESFPLTVTSAQKNPTAFYLCASSISGTHTGELFFGEGSRLTVL.

The chain couples TRBV5-6 to TRBJ2-5; TRBD1 matches at 9 bases. The length of the CDR3 is 15 residues. Germline CDR1 reads SGHDT; CDR2 reads YYEEEE. The V segment lost 1 base and the J segment 2 bases; nucleotides outside the gene matches: 3. CDR3 region: CASSLRGTGQETQYF. CDR3 coding DNA: TGTGCCAGCAGCTTGAGGGGGACAGGGCAAGAGACCCAGTACTTC.